These 26 T cell receptor beta chains came from one sample sequenced in a study of human T cells and chemical hapten exposure. Time point given: patch test 1, 2 weeks after DPC sensitization. Treatment specified: therapeutic diphenylcyclopropenone sensitization with weekly scalp DPC. TCRdb analysed the RACE reads with MiXCR anew, one entry per CDR3 protein. The sample contains over 12,000 distinct CDR3 sequences, about a sixth of which appear only once. Sequencing used whole blood, obtained in connection with sensitization to the hapten diphenylcyclopropenone (DPC). These receptor sequences come from a woman between 25 and 40 years old with alopecia areata. Some clones in this sample may be carry-over from other donors' samples.

This clonotype appeared many times. The chain employs TRBV7-2 and TRBJ2-2, with D possibly being TRBD1 (6 bases). The CDR3 covers 14 residues. Germline values: CDR1 SGHTA, CDR2 FQGNSA. V was pared by 5 bases and J by 6 bases, with 13 bases between. DNA of the CDR3: TGTGCCAGCAGCCTAAACAGGGTCCCCGGGGAGCTGTTTTTT. As protein: CASSLNRVPGELFF. Full variable domain (remainder filled in from reference TRBV7-2 and TRBJ2-2): GAGVSQSPSNKVTEKGKDVELRCDPISGHTALYWYRQSLGQGLEFLIYFQGNSAPDKSGLPSDRFSAERTGGSVSTLTIQRTQQEDSAVYLCASSLNRVPGELFFGEGSRLTVL.

This clonotype was found many times. The rearrangement joins TRBV6-6 to TRBJ1-2; 7 bases match TRBD1. This CDR3 is built from 13 residues. Germline trimming cut 2 bases from V and 6 bases from J; bases unmatched to any gene: 3. Germline CDR1 MNHNY, CDR2 SVGAGI (reference sequence). In DNA form, the CDR3 reads TGTGCCAGCAGTTACGGGGGGACAGATGGCTACACCTTC. This translates into CASSYGGTDGYTF.

The chain uses TRBV11-2 and TRBJ2-1; 11 bases fit TRBD2. The CDR3 sequence is 20 residues long. Losses at the gene ends were 1 base for V and 0 bases for J; bases not matched to a gene: 11. Looked up from germline, CDR1 is SGHAT and CDR2 is FQNNGV. Here the CDR3 DNA reads TGTGCCAGCAGCTTAGCGGCTAGCGGGAGGAACCCCAGCTCCTACAATGAGCAGTTCTTC. Its translation: CASSLAASGRNPSSYNEQFF.

At least ten counts were recorded for this clonotype. The chain carries TRBV11-3 and TRBJ2-2; D ambiguous. The CDR3 contains 14 residues. V lost 8 bases and J 2 bases, leaving 12 bases between the germline ends. The germline gives CDR1 SGHNT, CDR2 YENEEA. CDR3: CASRLAANTGELFF. In DNA form, the CDR3 reads TGTGCCAGCCGCCTGGCAGCCAACACCGGGGAGCTGTTTTTT.

The genes are TRBV5-1 and TRBJ1-4; D gene unclear. There are 13 residues in the CDR3. Trimming removed 0 bases at V and 7 bases at J, with 7 bases between. The germline V gene has CDR1 SGHRS and CDR2 YFSETQ. The DNA for the CDR3 is TGCGCCAGCAGCTTGGGCAGGAGTGAAAAACTGTTTTTT. It translates to CASSLGRSEKLFF.

This clonotype was recorded at least ten times. V is TRBV6-2 or TRBV6-3 and J is TRBJ2-1, with TRBD2 identical over 14 bases. Trimming at V came to 6 bases and at J to 10 bases, leaving 8 bases not matched to a gene. The length of the CDR3 is 15 residues. CDR1 MNHEY and CDR2 SVGEGT come from the germline V gene. The CDR3 bases are TGTGCCAGCAGCCTAAGACTAGCGGGGGGGCCAGAGCAGTTCTTC. It specifies CASSLRLAGGPEQFF.

By its share, this clonotype is medium-sized. The chain couples TRBV29-1 to TRBJ1-2; D call uncertain. The CDR3 is 13 residues long. Germline CDR1 reads SQVTM; CDR2 reads ANQGSEA. V lost 4 bases and J lost 5, with 14 bases in between. DNA for the CDR3: TGCAGCGTTGCGGGTGCCAACTCGTATGGCTACACCTTC. Translating it yields CSVAGANSYGYTF.

By sample fraction, this clonotype is medium-sized (0.01 to 0.1%). The chain carries TRBV12-3 or TRBV12-4 and TRBJ1-1; 7 bases fit TRBD1. Germline trimming cut 8 bases from V and 5 bases from J; bases unmatched to any gene: 8. This CDR3 contains 13 residues. CDR3 sequence (DNA): TGTGCCAGCCGGGGACAGTTGACGACTGAAGCTTTCTTT. Encoded protein: CASRGQLTTEAFF.

In its sample, this clonotype was seen many times. The genes are TRBV5-1 and TRBJ1-1; D not resolved. Per germline, CDR1 SGHRS and CDR2 YFSETQ. Trimming stripped 4 bases from V and 2 bases from J, with 15 bases between. CDR3 length: 15 amino acids. The CDR3: CASSLRTTVNTEAFF. DNA of the CDR3: TGCGCCAGCAGCCTCCGGACGACTGTCAACACTGAAGCTTTCTTT.

There are many counts of this clonotype. The V call is TRBV3-1, the J call TRBJ1-3; D gene unclear. Trimming cost V 4 bases and J 3 bases, with 16 bases left between them. Germline-derived CDR1 and CDR2 are LGHDT and YNNKEL (reference sequence). The CDR3 has 16 amino acids. CDR3 sequence (DNA): TGTGCCAGCAGCCGGACGACTGGCAGCTTTGGAAACACCATATATTTT. Protein product: CASSRTTGSFGNTIYF.

This clonotype was counted many times. This rearrangement joins TRBV2 to TRBJ2-7; D gene unclear. Germline V lookup: CDR1 SNHLY, CDR2 FYNNEI. Trimming shortened V by 3 bases and J by 6 bases, and 15 bases separated the two germline ends. The CDR3 has 14 amino acids. CDR3 nucleotide sequence: TGTGCCAGCAGTGAGTATTCGGTCGGTGGCGAGCAGTACTTC. This sequence encodes CASSEYSVGGEQYF.

There are a few counts of this clonotype. The gene calls are TRBV11-2 and TRBJ1-1; 8 bases agree with TRBD1. Germline loops: CDR1 SGHAT, CDR2 FQNNGV. This CDR3 is built from 14 residues. V gave up 5 bases and J gave up 7 bases; unmatched junction bases: 9. CDR3 bases: TGTGCCAGCAGCCCTGGGACAGGCGGGATTGAAGCTTTCTTT. The encoded protein is CASSPGTGGIEAFF.

There are many counts of this clonotype. The V and J genes are TRBV20-1 and TRBJ1-5; D unresolved. CDR3 size: 13 residues. Germline CDR1 is DFQATT and CDR2 is SNEGSKA (reference sequence). The ends were cut back, 3 bases at V and 4 bases at J, with 10 bases in the middle. For the CDR3, the DNA is TGCAGTGCTAGCGGCCAGGTTAATCAGCCCCAGCATTTT. Its protein is CSASGQVNQPQHF.

For this clonotype: One junction end disagrees with the germline gene, perhaps due to a read error. The genes are TRBV19 and TRBJ2-2; 7 nucleotides match TRBD1. The CDR3 covers 15 residues. From germline, CDR1 is LNHDA and CDR2 SQIVND (reference sequence). As DNA, the CDR3 is TGTGCCTGTAGGCCCGACAGGGTGGTCACCGGGGAGCCGTTTTTT. It is translated as CACRPDRVVTGEPFF.

This clonotype was found many times. The gene calls are TRBV2 and TRBJ2-1, with D possibly being TRBD2 (7 bases). The CDR3 consists of 14 residues. V was clipped by 11 bases and J by 5 bases, with 19 bases between them. Germline lookup yields CDR1 SNHLY and CDR2 FYNNEI. The DNA of the CDR3 is TGTGCCCCTCTTCGGCGGGGGCGGGACAATGAGCAGTTCTTC. Translating gives CAPLRRGRDNEQFF.

This clonotype was seen ten or more times. The rearrangement links TRBV2 to TRBJ2-7, with a tentative D call TRBD1 (5 bases). Germline V gene sequence: CDR1 SNHLY, CDR2 FYNNEI. The V gene lost 8 bases and the J gene lost 3 bases, with 11 bases spanning the gap. This CDR3 has 12 amino acids. This chain's CDR3 is CASEGQGYEQYF. In DNA form, the CDR3 reads TGTGCCAGCGAAGGGCAGGGCTACGAGCAGTACTTC.

In this sample, this clonotype is medium-sized. The rearrangement links TRBV4-2 to TRBJ1-4; D gene unclear. Trimming stripped 6 bases from V and 0 bases from J, with 8 bases between. The CDR3 sequence is 14 residues long. Looked up from germline, CDR1 is LGHNA and CDR2 is YNFKEQ. The CDR3 region is CASRRTSTNEKLFF. In DNA, the CDR3 is TGTGCCAGCAGAAGGACCTCAACTAATGAAAAACTGTTTTTT.

The genes are TRBV28 and TRBJ1-6; TRBD1 is a possible D gene (5 bases). The V gene's germline CDR1 is MDHEN and CDR2 SYDVKM. The CDR3 is 14 residues long. V gave up 5 bases and J gave up 6 bases, with 11 bases separating them. CDR3 protein: CASSGGAINSPLHF. CDR3 DNA: TGTGCCAGCAGTGGCGGGGCCATTAATTCACCCCTCCACTTT.

This clonotype is termed medium-sized. The V call is TRBV14, the J call TRBJ2-2; 13 nucleotides align to TRBD2. Trimming removed 4 bases from V and 9 bases from J; junction bases left unmatched: 2. The germline gives CDR1 SGHDN, CDR2 FVKESK. The CDR3 contains 14 residues. For the CDR3, the DNA is TGTGCCAGCAGCCCGGGACTAGCGGGACGGGAGCTGTTTTTT. Its translation is CASSPGLAGRELFF.

The chain employs TRBV19 and TRBJ1-5; D not certain. Germline V lookup: CDR1 LNHDA, CDR2 SQIVND (reference sequence). This CDR3 is 14 amino acids long. Trimming pared 6 bases from V and 0 bases from J, leaving 9 bases between. CDR3 sequence reads: CASRAPNSNQPQHF. The CDR3 region has the DNA TGTGCCAGTAGGGCACCTAATAGCAATCAGCCCCAGCATTTT.

The table lists this clonotype with many counts. An end of the junction does not agree with germline; a read error may underlie this. The V and J genes are TRBV4-1 and TRBJ1-1, with a weak D call TRBD1 (5 bases). The CDR3 spans 15 residues. Germline V gene sequence: CDR1 MGHRA, CDR2 YSYEKL. CDR3 in amino acids: CASSQKSPGGHEGDF. In DNA form, the CDR3 reads TGCGCCAGCAGCCAAAAATCCCCGGGAGGCCACGAAGGGGACTTT.

This clonotype showed up just a few times. This chain joins TRBV28 and TRBJ2-3; 7 positions match TRBD1. The V and J ends lost 4 bases and 3 bases, in that order; junction bases with no gene match: 7. Per the germline V gene, CDR1 is MDHEN and CDR2 is SYDVKM. The CDR3 extends over 15 amino acids. The CDR3: CASSSGDSRTDTQYF. DNA of the CDR3: TGTGCCAGCAGTTCTGGGGACAGTCGGACAGATACGCAGTATTTT.

The genes are TRBV5-4 and TRBJ2-2; TRBD2 is a possible D gene (5 bases). CDR3 length equals 16 residues. Trimming stripped 4 bases from V and 7 bases from J, with 20 bases between. Germline V gene lookup returns CDR1 SGHNT and CDR2 YYREEE (reference sequence). CDR3 DNA: TGTGCCAGCAGCCCGAGACCGAGGGCGGGCGGCGGGGAGCTGTTTTTT. Amino acid sequence: CASSPRPRAGGGELFF. Based on the CDR3 plus reference TRBV5-4 and TRBJ2-2, the full variable domain is ETGVTQSPTHLIKTRGQQVTLRCSSQSGHNTVSWYQQALGQGPQFIFQYYREEENGRGNFPPRFSGLQFPNYSSELNVNALELDDSALYLCASSPRPRAGGGELFFGEGSRLTVL.

Judged by abundance, this clonotype is medium-sized (0.01 to 0.1%). This chain joins TRBV5-5 and TRBJ1-2; maybe TRBD1 (5 bases). Germline CDR1 and CDR2: SGHKS and YYEKEE (reference sequence). The CDR3 runs to 13 residues. V was cut by 4 bases and J by 5 bases, with 12 bases left in between. This chain's CDR3 is CASSTGRRYGYTF. The DNA for the CDR3 is TGTGCCAGCAGCACGGGACGTAGATATGGCTACACCTTC.

Judged by abundance, this clonotype is medium-sized. The genes are TRBV7-9 and TRBJ1-6; 7 bases are shared with TRBD1. The CDR3 spans 14 residues. Unmatched junction bases numbered 4, after V lost 4 bases and J lost 7 bases. Germline loops: CDR1 SEHNR, CDR2 FQNEAQ (reference sequence). The CDR3 bases are TGTGCCAGCAGCTCCGGGACAGAGAATTCACCCCTCCACTTT. Translated: CASSSGTENSPLHF.

This clonotype was observed many times. The V and J genes are TRBV6-2 or TRBV6-3 and TRBJ2-7; 12 nucleotides align to TRBD2. The junction had 5 bases not matched to a gene; V was cut back by 5 bases and J by 0 bases. The CDR3 totals 16 residues. From germline, CDR1 is MNHEY and CDR2 SVGEGT. For the CDR3, the DNA is TGTGCCAGCAGTCCCATGACTAGCGGGAGCTCCTACGAGCAGTACGTC. Encoded protein: CASSPMTSGSSYEQYV.